What follows are 6 T cell receptor beta chains derived from one specimen sequenced in a study of OX40 agonist ivuxolimab in advanced cancers. The table came from immunoSEQ multiplex PCR; TCRdb's copy has only in-frame clones and leaves some out. This sample has 65,000 to 95,000 clones, with approximately 86% found just once. Sample: CD4+ or CD8+ T cells sorted from blood, taken in a trial of the OX40 agonist ivuxolimab. Source of these receptors: an adult with an advanced solid tumor such as melanoma, head and neck, liver or kidney cancer.

The rearrangement joins TRBV6-5 to TRBJ2-7; the D is unclear. This CDR3 has 15 residues. The germline V and J ends were trimmed by 7 bases and 1 base, with 17 bases remaining between them. In germline, CDR1 is MNHEY, CDR2 SVGAGI. Here the CDR3 reads CASKEGSMRSYEQYF. Written as DNA, the CDR3 is TGTGCCAGCAAAGAAGGGTCTATGCGTTCCTACGAGCAGTACTTC.

This clone has just one count. The rearrangement links TRBV10-3 to TRBJ2-7; weak D call: TRBD1 (6 bases). Germline V gene data show CDR1 as ENHRY and CDR2 as SYGVKD. The V end lost 10 bases, the J end lost 4 bases, and 14 bases lay between the germline ends. This CDR3 region has 12 residues. The CDR3 bases are TGTGCCAGTAGGGCAGGGGAATACGAGCAGTACTTC. Its translation is CASRAGEYEQYF.

There are a few counts of this clone. V usage is TRBV30 and J usage is TRBJ1-5; TRBD1 might be the D (5 bases). There are 14 residues in the CDR3. Germline lookup yields CDR1 GTSNPN and CDR2 SVGIG (reference sequence). V lost 0 bases to trimming and J lost 6 bases, with 12 bases between them. This chain's CDR3 is CAWSVLGTPQPQHF. The CDR3 region has the DNA TGTGCCTGGAGTGTACTAGGGACCCCTCAGCCCCAGCATTTT.

This clone was counted between two and nine times. This chain uses TRBV15 with TRBJ2-1; 9 nucleotides line up with TRBD1. V trimming: 5 bases; J trimming: 2 bases; junction bases outside the gene matches: 13. Germline V gene lookup returns CDR1 LNHNV and CDR2 YYDKDF (reference sequence). The CDR3 runs 18 residues. The CDR3 DNA is TGTGCCACCAGCCATGGGACAGGGATAATATACCCCTACAATGAGCAGTTCTTC. It is translated as CATSHGTGIIYPYNEQFF.

The chain carries TRBV30 and TRBJ2-7; D remains unclear. V was clipped by 2 bases and J by 3 bases, with 14 bases between them. Germline assignment: CDR1 GTSNPN and CDR2 SVGIG (reference sequence). This CDR3 spans 14 amino acids. The CDR3 bases are TGTGCCTGGAGTCCGCCCCCAGCAAGCTACGAGCAGTACTTC. Translated: CAWSPPPASYEQYF.

V and J are TRBV5-4 and TRBJ1-2; the D is unclear. Deletions cut 0 bases from V and 7 bases from J, with 10 bases between. Germline lookup yields CDR1 SGHNT and CDR2 YYREEE (reference sequence). The CDR3 has 13 amino acids. CDR3 coding DNA: TGTGCCAGCAGCTTGGATGGGGAGGGTGGCTACACCTTC. It translates to CASSLDGEGGYTF. The variable domain in full, completed from reference TRBV5-4 and TRBJ1-2, reads ETGVTQSPTHLIKTRGQQVTLRCSSQSGHNTVSWYQQALGQGPQFIFQYYREEENGRGNFPPRFSGLQFPNYSSELNVNALELDDSALYLCASSLDGEGGYTFGSGTRLTVV.